The following is a T cell receptor (beta chain) sequence with its context. Its cognate antigen is unknown. The data were obtained in a study of regulatory T cells in long-lasting Graves disease. Notes on the study in general: Persistent Graves' patients had lower TCR diversity than newly diagnosed ones. Between persistent patients, around 2,900 public clonotypes were shared, exceeding the 800 to 1,000 shared between new patients.

Sample time point: newly diagnosed GD, antithyroid drugs for less than 3 months. PBMCs provided the RNA from which the TCR library was made. CDR1 is SGHRS, CDR2 YFSETQ, per germline. V lost 2 bases to trimming and J lost 1 base; unmatched junction nucleotides: 6. The CDR3 sequence is 17 residues long. Construction of TCR beta libraries relied on iRepertoire HTBI primers and on Arm-PCR targeting CDR3 regions. In the original analysis: Identification yielded approximately 66 TRBV and approximately 13 TRBJ segments across samples. Each CDR3 protein gets one entry after TCRdb re-called the multiplex PCR reads with MiXCR. TCRdb's processing, not the study's, gives the V and J calls here. The table lists 250,000 to 300,000 distinct CDR3 sequences, approximately 20% of them singletons. A further study also used this sample, focusing on T cells in Graves' hyperthyroidism and ophthalmopathy. That paper states: Exclusion of a patient resulted from uncontrolled infection, other autoimmune disease, pregnancy or lactation.

The receptor was isolated from a woman aged 25-40 years with Graves disease. This rearrangement joins TRBV5-1 to TRBJ2-7; 13 bases align to TRBD2. The starting material was peripheral blood mononuclear cells (PBMCs), obtained at new diagnosis, from a patient treated with antithyroid drugs. The CDR3 DNA sequence: TGCGCCAGCAGCTTAGGGACTAGCGGGGCCCTGTCCTACGAGCAGTACTTC. Protein product: CASSLGTSGALSYEQYF.